This T cell receptor (beta chain) was sequenced for a study of OX40 agonist ivuxolimab in advanced cancers. Looking at the study overall: At 0.01 to 10 mg/kg, ivuxolimab was administered intravenously to patients every 2 weeks.

On this clone: Its specificity is not known.

Patients with autoimmune history or systemic immunosuppression were excluded. Measured with immunoSEQ multiplex PCR; TCRdb has only the in-frame clones, and not every one. The profile shows tens of thousands of clones, 80% to 95% of them singletons. Study observations and caveats: Expanded clones were, on average, more numerous among CD8+ T cells than CD4+.

This CDR3 comprises 12 residues. Germline CDR1 reads SGHRS; CDR2 reads YFSETQ. Germline trimming cut 2 bases from V and 7 bases from J; bases unmatched to any gene: 3. The chain employs TRBV5-1 and TRBJ2-7; TRBD2 agrees at 7 bases. This sequence was found in an adult with an advanced solid tumor such as melanoma, head and neck, liver or kidney cancer. The specimen comprised CD4+ or CD8+ T cells sorted from blood, sampled in a trial of the OX40 agonist ivuxolimab. CDR3: CASSFSGPEQYF. Written as DNA, the CDR3 is TGCGCCAGCAGCTTTAGCGGGCCTGAGCAGTACTTC.